The entry below gives a single T cell receptor (beta chain) sequence along with its context. Its antigen is currently unknown. The assay was immunoSEQ multiplex PCR, and TCRdb's table has in-frame clones only and misses some. The sample has approximately 99,000 clones; approximately 86% are singletons. This entry belongs to a study of radiotherapy plus CTLA-4 blockade in lung cancer. V shed 4 bases and J shed 7 bases, with 14 bases lying between them. The V gene's germline CDR1 is WNHNN and CDR2 SYGVQD (reference sequence). The CDR3 has 13 amino acids. Regarding the study as a whole: Clones derived from tumor TCRs expanded in blood after radiotherapy plus ipilimumab.

The V gene is TRBV10-1, the J gene TRBJ2-7, with D possibly being TRBD1 (5 bases). This TCR came from a human donor with non-small cell lung cancer that progressed on radiotherapy plus ipilimumab. Here the sequenced sample was peripheral blood, taken from a patient treated with radiotherapy plus ipilimumab. The CDR3, as DNA: TGCGCCAGCAGTGCCGGGCCGCAGGGTGAGCAGTACTTC. This translates into CASSAGPQGEQYF.